This T cell receptor (beta chain) was identified during a study of T cell changes during pregnancy in multiple sclerosis. The assay was immunoSEQ multiplex PCR, and TCRdb's table has in-frame clones only and misses some. The table includes about 77,000 clones, about 88% detected once. This receptor was identified in a female donor with multiple sclerosis, enrolled in a pregnancy study. The sequencing used peripheral blood, collected before pregnancy.

The CDR3 coding sequence is TGTGCCAGTCTAATGACAGCGGGGACCGACTACGAGCAGTACTTC. It encodes CASLMTAGTDYEQYF. This sequence joins TRBV2 and TRBJ2-7, with 7 bases lining up with TRBD2. Germline loops: CDR1 SNHLY, CDR2 FYNNEI. CDR3 length: 15 amino acids. V was pared by 9 bases and J by 3 bases, with 14 bases of the junction left unmatched. Combining the CDR3 with reference TRBV2 and TRBJ2-7 gives the whole variable domain EPEVTQTPSHQVTQMGQEVILRCVPISNHLYFYWYRQILGQKVEFLVSFYNNEISEKSEIFDDQFSVERPDGSNFTLKIRSTKLEDSAMYFCASLMTAGTDYEQYFGPGTRLTVT.